The 23 T cell receptor beta chains below come from one sample, sequenced in a study of blood T cell repertoires in COVID-19. Sequenced by immunoSEQ multiplex PCR; TCRdb stores in-frame clones only, minus some. The data show 400,000 to 550,000 clones, with about 90% seen just once and around 1.8% held by the top ten. Sequenced input: PBMCs or T cells enriched from blood (not recorded which). The origin of the receptors is a woman aged 18-29 years with acute COVID-19.

The V gene is TRBV5-1, the J gene TRBJ1-1; a possible D gene is TRBD1 (6 bases). The CDR3 spans 13 residues. V dropped 8 bases and J dropped 14 bases, with 25 bases sitting between them. Germline loops: CDR1 SGHRS, CDR2 YFSETQ. This CDR3 is CARRTAWLGSSFF. The CDR3 region has the DNA TGCGCCAGACGGACAGCTTGGTTGGGGAGTTCCTTCTTT. Drawing the rest from reference TRBV5-1 and TRBJ1-1, the complete variable domain is KAGVTQTPRYLIKTRGQQVTLSCSPISGHRSVSWYQQTPGQGLQFLFEYFSETQRNKGNFPGRFSGRQFSNSRSEMNVSTLELGDSALYLCARRTAWLGSSFFGQGTRLTVV.

The chain recombines TRBV20-1 with TRBJ1-1; TRBD1 matches 7 bases. CDR1 DFQATT and CDR2 SNEGSKA come from the germline V gene (reference sequence). The CDR3 contains 14 residues. V was pared by 3 bases and J by 4 bases, with 8 bases of the junction left unmatched. The CDR3 reads CSASAGGGSTEAFF. In nucleotides, the CDR3 is TGCAGTGCTAGTGCAGGGGGTGGTAGCACTGAAGCTTTCTTT.

The rearrangement joins TRBV18 to TRBJ2-7; D remains ambiguous. Trimming took off 3 bases at V and 2 bases at J, with 5 bases between the two ends. Germline V lookup: CDR1 KGHSH, CDR2 LQKENI. The CDR3 contains 12 residues. For the CDR3, the DNA is TGTGCCAGCTCACCGGCCACCTACGAGCAGTACTTC. Amino acids: CASSPATYEQYF.

This rearrangement joins TRBV6-5 to TRBJ2-7; 9 bases match TRBD1. The V gene's germline CDR1 is MNHEY and CDR2 SVGAGI. V lost 10 bases, J lost 4 bases, and 5 bases stayed unmatched. There are 12 residues in the CDR3. CDR3 sequence: CATRTGVYEQYF. The CDR3, as DNA: TGTGCCACCCGGACAGGGGTGTACGAGCAGTACTTC.

The chain carries TRBV18 and TRBJ1-6; 7 bases are shared with TRBD1. V trimming: 5 bases; J trimming: 6 bases; junction bases outside the gene matches: 7. CDR3 length: 15 residues. In germline, CDR1 is KGHSH, CDR2 LQKENI. The CDR3 region has the DNA TGTGCCAGCTCAGCGACAGGGCCTCTTAATTCACCCCTCCACTTT. This gives the protein CASSATGPLNSPLHF. The entire variable domain, with the rest obtained from reference TRBV18 and TRBJ1-6, is as follows: NAGVMQNPRHLVRRRGQEARLRCSPMKGHSHVYWYRQLPEEGLKFMVYLQKENIIDESGMPKERFSAEFPKEGPSILRIQQVVRGDSAAYFCASSATGPLNSPLHFGNGTRLTVT.

The rearrangement links TRBV27 to TRBJ2-7, with D tentatively TRBD1 (6 bases). This CDR3 contains 18 residues. Germline V gene lookup returns CDR1 MNHEY and CDR2 SMNVEV (reference sequence). The V gene lost 0 bases and the J gene lost 3 bases, with 21 bases spanning the gap. CDR3 bases: TGTGCCAGCAGTTTATCGCTTTCCTCAGGGGCGAATATCTACGAGCAGTACTTC. Translating gives CASSLSLSSGANIYEQYF.

The chain carries TRBV6-5 and TRBJ1-2; 7 nucleotides line up with TRBD1. With V trimmed by 10 bases and J by 3 bases, 5 bases remained unmatched. The germline V gene has CDR1 MNHEY and CDR2 SVGAGI. The CDR3 extends over 12 amino acids. The CDR3 loop reads CATTGDYYGYTF. In nucleotides, the CDR3 is TGTGCCACCACAGGGGACTACTATGGCTACACCTTC.

The V and J genes are TRBV13 and TRBJ2-7, with 9 bases identical to TRBD1. V shed 6 bases and J 5 bases; nucleotides not matched to a gene: 8. The V gene's germline CDR1 is PRHDT and CDR2 FYEKMQ (reference sequence). The CDR3 contains 14 residues. The CDR3 loop is CASRKRTGEHEQYF. In DNA, the CDR3 is TGTGCCAGCAGGAAAAGGACAGGGGAACACGAGCAGTACTTC.

Here the CDR3 reads CATSRVVAPSYEQYF. The CDR3 DNA reads as TGTGCCACCAGCAGAGTGGTAGCCCCATCCTACGAGCAGTACTTC. V usage is TRBV15 and J usage is TRBJ2-7; D call uncertain. The CDR3 runs 15 residues. From germline, CDR1 is LNHNV and CDR2 YYDKDF (reference sequence). Trimming took 1 base from V and 1 from J, leaving 11 bases between them.

The V and J genes are TRBV3-1 (or the pseudogene TRBV3-2) and TRBJ2-1, with TRBD2 identical over 14 bases. V lost 0 bases to trimming and J lost 9 bases; unmatched junction nucleotides: 13. The CDR3 runs 19 residues. The germline CDR1 and CDR2 sequences are LGHDT and YNNKEL (reference sequence). In nucleotides, the CDR3 is TGTGCCAGCAGCCAAGATACTAGGAGACTAGCGGGAGGGCCTCGTGAGCAGTTCTTC. Protein product: CASSQDTRRLAGGPREQFF.

The chain is built from TRBV19 and TRBJ1-2; no clear D gene. Trimming took 1 base from V and 8 from J, leaving 14 bases between them. Germline V lookup: CDR1 LNHDA, CDR2 SQIVND (reference sequence). The CDR3 consists of 14 residues. The CDR3 DNA sequence: TGTGCCAGTAGTATAGGGAGAGTCGATTACGGCTACACCTTC. It specifies CASSIGRVDYGYTF.

The V gene is TRBV18, the J gene TRBJ2-5; 8 bases fit TRBD2. Trimming took 2 bases from V and 0 from J; bases not matched to a gene: 5. The CDR3 contains 16 residues. Germline CDR1 KGHSH, CDR2 LQKENI. The CDR3 nucleotides are TGTGCCAGCTCACCATCAGCGGGGGCGAACCAAGAGACCCAGTACTTC. The encoded protein is CASSPSAGANQETQYF.

The V gene is TRBV5-5, the J gene TRBJ2-1, with TRBD2 identical over 12 bases. In germline, CDR1 is SGHKS, CDR2 YYEKEE (reference sequence). The CDR3 contains 15 residues. V dropped 4 bases and J dropped 7; count of bases not matched to a gene: 6. The CDR3 protein is CASSQTGTSGNEQFF. The CDR3 DNA is TGTGCCAGCAGCCAGACCGGGACTAGCGGGAATGAGCAGTTCTTC.

This chain links TRBV7-3 with TRBJ1-2; TRBD1 matches 9 bases. Germline loops: CDR1 SGHTA, CDR2 FQGTGA. This CDR3 comprises 17 residues. Losses at the gene ends were 0 bases for V and 6 bases for J; bases not matched to a gene: 11. The CDR3 sequence: CASSLTGQGRLGHGYTF. CDR3 DNA: TGTGCCAGCAGCTTAACCGGACAGGGGAGGTTAGGTCATGGCTACACCTTC.

The chain has TRBV4-1 and TRBJ2-7; 7 bases match TRBD2. Trimming took 4 bases from V and 2 from J; bases not matched to a gene: 11. The germline V gene has CDR1 MGHRA and CDR2 YSYEKL. CDR3 size: 16 residues. CDR3 coding DNA: TGCGCCAGCAGCCCCATTATCGCTAGCGGAACCTACGAGCAGTACTTC. It specifies CASSPIIASGTYEQYF.

This clone has at least ten counts. The V call is TRBV4-2, the J call TRBJ1-1; the match to TRBD1 covers 9 bases. After removal of 5 bases from V and 1 base from J, the junction contained 5 bases not matched to a gene. Germline-derived CDR1 and CDR2 are LGHNA and YNFKEQ. The CDR3 contains 15 residues. The CDR3 protein is CASSERQGENTEAFF. The CDR3 DNA sequence: TGTGCCAGCAGCGAAAGACAGGGGGAGAACACTGAAGCTTTCTTT.

The CDR3 DNA sequence: TGTGCCAGCAGTTTTCGTAAAGGACTACGGGCGGAGCAGTACTTC. Amino acid sequence: CASSFRKGLRAEQYF. V is TRBV28 and J is TRBJ2-7; D is perhaps TRBD2 (6 bases). The CDR3 has 15 amino acids. Trimming cost V 3 bases and J 7 bases, with 19 bases left between them. CDR1 is MDHEN and CDR2 is SYDVKM in the germline V gene. Complete variable domain (other parts from reference TRBV28 and TRBJ2-7): DVKVTQSSRYLVKRTGEKVFLECVQDMDHENMFWYRQDPGLGLRLIYFSYDVKMKEKGDIPEGYSVSREKKERFSLILESASTNQTSMYLCASSFRKGLRAEQYFGPGTRLTVT.

For the CDR3, the DNA is TGTGCCTGGGAGATCGACAGCGGAAACACCATATATTTT. It specifies CAWEIDSGNTIYF. The chain employs TRBV30 and TRBJ1-3; D is perhaps TRBD1 (5 bases). The germline V gene has CDR1 GTSNPN and CDR2 SVGIG (reference sequence). The germline V and J ends were trimmed by 5 bases and 4 bases, with 12 bases remaining between them. The CDR3 has 13 residues.

This chain links TRBV7-2 with TRBJ1-2, with 7 bases that match TRBD1. The CDR3 length is 15 residues. The V and J ends lost 1 base and 8 bases, in that order; junction bases with no gene match: 10. From germline, CDR1 is SGHTA and CDR2 FQGNSA. CDR3 in DNA: TGTGCCAGCAGCTTAGAATCGACAGGGCGAGGAGGCTACACCTTC. Its protein product is CASSLESTGRGGYTF.

This rearrangement joins TRBV30 to TRBJ1-1, with 7 positions matching TRBD1. From germline, CDR1 is GTSNPN and CDR2 SVGIG (reference sequence). V lost 2 bases and J lost 7; bases outside the gene matches: 10. This CDR3 has 14 residues. The DNA of the CDR3 is TGTGCCTGGAGTATGCTAGGGGGCGCTAGTGAAGCTTTCTTT. Protein sequence: CAWSMLGGASEAFF.

The chain links TRBV7-9 to TRBJ1-2; 9 positions agree with TRBD1. V shed 1 base, J shed 7 bases, and the junction held 4 bases outside the gene matches. The CDR3 extends over 14 amino acids. CDR1 is SEHNR, CDR2 FQNEAQ, per germline (reference sequence). CDR3 bases: TGTGCCAGCAGCTTAGAGGACAGGGGAGGTGGCTACACCTTC. Encoded protein: CASSLEDRGGGYTF. Looking up the rest from reference TRBV7-9 and TRBJ1-2 gives the full variable domain: DTGVSQNPRHKITKRGQNVTFRCDPISEHNRLYWYRQTLGQGPEFLTYFQNEAQLEKSRLLSDRFSAERPKGSFSTLEIQRTEQGDSAMYLCASSLEDRGGGYTFGSGTRLTVV.

Only a few counts were recorded for this clone. This chain joins TRBV29-1 and TRBJ2-2; D not resolved. CDR3 length: 12 amino acids. Trimming pared 5 bases from V and 4 bases from J, leaving 8 bases between. CDR1 and CDR2 (germline): SQVTM, ANQGSEA. CDR3 coding DNA: TGCAGCGTTTATGAGCCCACCGGGGAGCTGTTTTTT. Protein: CSVYEPTGELFF.

V and J are TRBV3-1 (or the pseudogene TRBV3-2) and TRBJ2-5, with no clear D. The V and J ends lost 2 bases and 1 base respectively, with 11 bases between them. The CDR3 covers 15 residues. CDR1 is LGHDT and CDR2 is YNNKEL in the germline V gene (reference sequence). DNA for the CDR3: TGTGCCAGCAGCCAACTACCCAGGCTCCAAGAGACCCAGTACTTC. Translated, it gives CASSQLPRLQETQYF.